This is a list of T cell receptor beta chains from one sample in a study of cytomegalovirus exposure and HLA in healthy donors. Sequencing was performed with immunoSEQ multiplex PCR; in TCRdb, only in-frame clones are kept and a portion is missing. The sample yields about 210,000 clones, approximately 82% seen once. Source material: PBMCs. The receptors were gathered from a woman between 50 and 59 years old in good health and CMV-seropositive. The CDR3 runs from the conserved cysteine through the conserved F or W. Each record gives: J gene, clone size, CDR3 length, V gene, D gene, CDR3 DNA, CDR3 protein. The D gene is left open where the match is weak. Size values are once, few and many counts, or a class for expanded clones, and some rows have none.

TRBJ2-5,-,14,TRBV27,TRBD2,TGTGCCAGCAGCCGACTAGCGGGAGAAGAGACCCAGTACTTC,CASSRLAGEETQYF
TRBJ1-1,-,15,TRBV25-1,-,TGTGCCAGCAGTGTTACGCGGGGAATGAACACTGAAGCTTTCTTT,CASSVTRGMNTEAFF
TRBJ1-2,-,17,TRBV7-9,-,TGTGCCAGCAGCTCACCTCCGGGGGGCCCGGGGAACTATGGCTACACCTTC,CASSSPPGGPGNYGYTF
TRBJ1-5,-,15,TRBV28,TRBD1,TGTGCCAGCAGCGCCGGGACAGGGGAAAATCAGCCCCAGCATTTT,CASSAGTGENQPQHF
TRBJ2-2,-,16,TRBV18,-,TGTGCCAGCTCACCATTTATTGGACAGAACACCGGGGAGCTGTTTTTT,CASSPFIGQNTGELFF
TRBJ1-3,-,18,TRBV5-1,-,TGCGCCAGCAGGCGAGGTTCCGGACAGCCGAGCTCTGGAAACACCATATATTTT,CASRRGSGQPSSGNTIYF
TRBJ2-1,-,14,TRBV6-6,TRBD2,TGTGCCAGCAGGACTAGCGGGGGTCACAATGAGCAGTTCTTC,CASRTSGGHNEQFF
TRBJ1-5,few,15,TRBV7-3,TRBD1,TGTGCCAGCAGCCCCACAGGGGAAGGCAATCAGCCCCAGCATTTT,CASSPTGEGNQPQHF
TRBJ2-5,-,14,TRBV11-2,-,TGTGCCAGCAGCTCGACTGACAGGAAAGAGACCCAGTACTTC,CASSSTDRKETQYF
TRBJ1-6,-,17,TRBV5-4,-,TGTGCCAGCAGCTCTGGGGGGGGGCCCCTCTATAATTCACCCCTCCACTTT,CASSSGGGPLYNSPLHF
TRBJ1-1,once,15,TRBV5-1,-,TGCGCCAGCAGCTTGGCCGGAGGGTCGAACACTGAAGCTTTCTTT,CASSLAGGSNTEAFF
TRBJ1-1,once,15,TRBV28,-,TGTGCCAGCAGTTTCCAACTAGGCGGGCACACTGAAGCTTTCTTT,CASSFQLGGHTEAFF
TRBJ2-7,-,15,TRBV19,TRBD1,TGTGCCAGTAGTCCTGGACAGGGGGCAGGCTACGAGCAGTACTTC,CASSPGQGAGYEQYF
TRBJ1-2,-,13,TRBV5-1,TRBD1,TGCGCCAGCAGCCAAGGACAGGGTGGCGGCTACACCTTC,CASSQGQGGGYTF
TRBJ2-6,-,17,TRBV5-1,-,TGCGCCAGCCTAGTTCGGCCACAAGGTCCTGGGGCCAACGTCCTGACTTTC,CASLVRPQGPGANVLTF
TRBJ2-5,few,15,TRBV5-6,-,TGTGCCAGCAGGGTTGTTAACGGGGGACAAGAGACCCAGTACTTC,CASRVVNGGQETQYF
TRBJ1-2,-,13,TRBV30,-,TGTGCCTGGAGTTCCGGACAGCTCTATGGCTACACCTTC,CAWSSGQLYGYTF
TRBJ2-3,-,12,TRBV7-2,-,TGTGCCAGCAGCCGTAGCACAGATACGCAGTATTTT,CASSRSTDTQYF
TRBJ2-3,once,19,TRBV30,TRBD2,TGTGCCTGGAGGGCCCTGACTAGCGGGGGGGCCCCGGGAACAGATACGCAGTATTTT,CAWRALTSGGAPGTDTQYF
TRBJ2-4,-,17,TRBV29-1,TRBD1,TGCAGCTTTTCAAACCTAGGGGACAGGGGGCGCAAAAACATTCAGTACTTC,CSFSNLGDRGRKNIQYF
TRBJ2-3,-,14,TRBV19,TRBD1,TGTGCCAGTAGTATTGACAGGGGCCAACGAGGGCAGTATTTT,CASSIDRGQRGQYF
TRBJ2-2,-,16,TRBV5-1,TRBD2,TGCGCCAGCCGTAGCGGGGGGGCCGAGGGGACCGGGGAGCTGTTTTTT,CASRSGGAEGTGELFF
TRBJ2-5,once,14,TRBV4-3,-,TGCGCCAGCAGCCAATCGACTAGACAAGAGACCCAGTACTTC,CASSQSTRQETQYF
TRBJ2-5,-,11,TRBV6-6,-,TGTGCCAGCTCCCCGCAAGAGACCCAGTACTTC,CASSPQETQYF
TRBJ2-3,-,15,TRBV6-5,-,TGTGCCAGCAGTCCCACTGTGTCTCGCACAGATACGCAGTATTTT,CASSPTVSRTDTQYF
TRBJ2-3,-,15,TRBV18,TRBD2,TGTGCCAGCTCACCAGGACTAGCGGGCACAGATACGCAGTATTTT,CASSPGLAGTDTQYF
TRBJ2-5,-,16,TRBV28,-,TGTGCCAGCAGTTTAGTGGGGGGGCTTCGGGGAGAGACCCAGTACTTC,CASSLVGGLRGETQYF
TRBJ1-5,-,13,TRBV5-6,-,TGTGCCAGCAGCTTGCCGCAGGGACAGCCCCAGCATTTT,CASSLPQGQPQHF
TRBJ1-5,-,16,TRBV5-4,TRBD1,TGTGCCAGCAGCAAACAGGACAGGGCGGGCAATCAGCCCCAGCATTTT,CASSKQDRAGNQPQHF
TRBJ1-1,-,14,TRBV5-4,-,TGTGCCAGCAGCTTGGGTTCATTGAACACTGAAGCTTTCTTT,CASSLGSLNTEAFF
TRBJ2-7,-,14,TRBV6-1,-,TGTGCCAGCGGATTACAGGGCGCATTCTACGAGCAGTACTTC,CASGLQGAFYEQYF
TRBJ2-1,-,20,TRBV18,TRBD2,TGTGCCAGCTCACCGGCGAGGACTAGCGGGGGGGTCTTCTCTTACAATGAGCAGTTCTTC,CASSPARTSGGVFSYNEQFF
TRBJ1-4,-,15,TRBV5-1,TRBD1,TGCGCCTCCCAGCTCAATACAGGGGGGCAGGAAAAACTGTTTTTT,CASQLNTGGQEKLFF
TRBJ2-1,-,13,TRBV9,-,TGTGCCAGCAGCGTCGGCCCAGGGGATGAGCAGTTCTTC,CASSVGPGDEQFF
TRBJ1-6,-,15,TRBV7-9,TRBD1,TGTGCCAGCAGCTTATGGACAGGCCGCCCCGCACCCCTCCACTTT,CASSLWTGRPAPLHF
TRBJ2-7,-,13,TRBV30,-,TGTGCCTGGAGTATGGGACTCAACTACGAGCAGTACTTC,CAWSMGLNYEQYF
TRBJ2-3,-,13,TRBV28,-,TGTGCCAGCATTAAGGGGAGCACAGATACGCAGTATTTT,CASIKGSTDTQYF
TRBJ2-2,-,15,TRBV5-1,-,TGCGCCAGCAGCTATGACAGCTTGAACACCGGGGAGCTGTTTTTT,CASSYDSLNTGELFF